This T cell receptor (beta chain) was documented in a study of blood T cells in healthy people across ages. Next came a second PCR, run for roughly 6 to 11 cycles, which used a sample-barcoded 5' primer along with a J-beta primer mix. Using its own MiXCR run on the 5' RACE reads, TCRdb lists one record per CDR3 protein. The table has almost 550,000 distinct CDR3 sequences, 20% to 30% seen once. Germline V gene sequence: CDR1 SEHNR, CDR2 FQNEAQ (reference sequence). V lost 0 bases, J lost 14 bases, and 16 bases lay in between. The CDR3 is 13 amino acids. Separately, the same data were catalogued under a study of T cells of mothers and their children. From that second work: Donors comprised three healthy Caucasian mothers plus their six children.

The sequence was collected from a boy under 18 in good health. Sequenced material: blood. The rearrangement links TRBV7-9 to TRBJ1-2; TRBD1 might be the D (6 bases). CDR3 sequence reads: CASSLAGTRAGTF. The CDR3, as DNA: TGTGCCAGCAGCTTAGCGGGGACAAGGGCCGGGACCTTC.